This TCR beta chain was observed in a study of OX40 agonist ivuxolimab in advanced cancers. Study-wide points: Nonresponders included some who also had low normalized T-cell clonal expansion. CD4+ and CD8+ blood T cells expanded clonally by week 6 at 0.1 to 3.0 mg/kg. At 0.1-3.0 mg/kg, partial responders had clonal expansion among the lowest observed. Expanded clones were, on average, more numerous in CD8+ T cells than in CD4+.

Of note for this clone: Its target is not known.

Unmatched junction bases numbered 12, after V lost 5 bases and J lost 8 bases. In germline, CDR1 is MNHNS, CDR2 SASEGT. The CDR3 consists of 15 residues. Assay used: immunoSEQ multiplex PCR; TCRdb lists only in-frame clones, some missing. The sample holds tens of thousands of clones, 80% to 90% seen once. Specimen: CD4+ or CD8+ T cells sorted from blood, collected in a trial of the OX40 agonist ivuxolimab. This chain joins TRBV6-1 and TRBJ1-2; 9 nucleotides line up with TRBD1. This clonotype was sampled from an adult with an advanced solid tumor such as melanoma, head and neck, liver or kidney cancer. Here the CDR3 DNA reads TGTGCCAGCAGTCTCTCTCCCGGGACAGGGCAAGGCTACACCTTC. Amino acids: CASSLSPGTGQGYTF.